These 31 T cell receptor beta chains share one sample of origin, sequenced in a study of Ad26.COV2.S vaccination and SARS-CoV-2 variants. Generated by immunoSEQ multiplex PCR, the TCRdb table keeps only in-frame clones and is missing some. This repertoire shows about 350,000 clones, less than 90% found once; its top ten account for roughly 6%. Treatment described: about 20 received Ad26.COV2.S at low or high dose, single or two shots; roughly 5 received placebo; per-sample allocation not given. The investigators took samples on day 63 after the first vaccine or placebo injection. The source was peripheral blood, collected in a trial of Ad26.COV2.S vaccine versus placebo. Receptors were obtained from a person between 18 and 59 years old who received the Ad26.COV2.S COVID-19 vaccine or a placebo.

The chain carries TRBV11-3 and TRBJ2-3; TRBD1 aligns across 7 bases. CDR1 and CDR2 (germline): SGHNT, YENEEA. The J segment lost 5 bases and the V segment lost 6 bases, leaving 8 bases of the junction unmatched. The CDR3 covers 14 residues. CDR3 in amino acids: CASSPGQNVDTQYF. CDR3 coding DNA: TGTGCCAGCAGTCCGGGACAGAACGTAGATACGCAGTATTTT.

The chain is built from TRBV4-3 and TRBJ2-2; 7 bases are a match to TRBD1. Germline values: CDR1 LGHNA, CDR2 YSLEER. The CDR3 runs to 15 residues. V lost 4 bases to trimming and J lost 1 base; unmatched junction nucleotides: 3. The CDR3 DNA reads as TGCGCCAGCAGCCCGGCAGGGGGGAACACCGGGGAGCTGTTTTTT. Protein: CASSPAGGNTGELFF.

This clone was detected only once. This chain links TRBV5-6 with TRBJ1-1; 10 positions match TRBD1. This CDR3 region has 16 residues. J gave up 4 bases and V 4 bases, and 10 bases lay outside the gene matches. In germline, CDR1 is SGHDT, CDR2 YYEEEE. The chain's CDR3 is CASSRDRGHSRTEAFF. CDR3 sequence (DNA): TGTGCCAGCAGCAGGGACAGGGGACACTCTCGCACTGAAGCTTTCTTT.

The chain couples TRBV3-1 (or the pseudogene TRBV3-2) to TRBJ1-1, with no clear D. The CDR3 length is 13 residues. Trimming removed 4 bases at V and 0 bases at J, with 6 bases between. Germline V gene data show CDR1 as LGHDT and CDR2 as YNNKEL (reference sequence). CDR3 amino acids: CASSPDMNTEAFF. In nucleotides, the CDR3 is TGTGCCAGCAGCCCTGATATGAACACTGAAGCTTTCTTT.

CDR3: CASSQKAGGVRNTDTQYF. In DNA, the CDR3 is TGTGCCAGCAGTCAAAAAGCGGGAGGGGTCCGAAACACAGATACGCAGTATTTT. The chain uses TRBV27 and TRBJ2-3, with 10 bases aligning to TRBD2. CDR1 and CDR2 from the germline V gene are MNHEY and SMNVEV (reference sequence). The CDR3 is made up of 18 amino acids. J lost 2 bases, V lost 5 bases, and 13 bases had no gene match.

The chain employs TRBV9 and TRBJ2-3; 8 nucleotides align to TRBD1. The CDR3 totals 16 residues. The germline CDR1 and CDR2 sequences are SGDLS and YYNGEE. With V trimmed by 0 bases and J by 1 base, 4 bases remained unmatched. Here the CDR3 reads CASSVAKTGGTDTQYF. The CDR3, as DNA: TGTGCCAGCAGCGTAGCTAAGACAGGGGGCACAGATACGCAGTATTTT.

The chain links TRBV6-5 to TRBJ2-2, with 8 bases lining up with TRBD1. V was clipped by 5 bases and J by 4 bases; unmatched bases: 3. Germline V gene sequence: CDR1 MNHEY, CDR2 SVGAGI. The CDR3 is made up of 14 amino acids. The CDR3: CASSKGQVTGELFF. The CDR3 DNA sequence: TGTGCCAGCAGTAAGGGACAGGTCACCGGGGAGCTGTTTTTT.

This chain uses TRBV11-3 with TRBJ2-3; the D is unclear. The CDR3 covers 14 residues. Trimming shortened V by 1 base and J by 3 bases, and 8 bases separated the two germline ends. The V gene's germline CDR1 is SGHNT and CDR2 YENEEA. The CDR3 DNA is TGTGCCAGCAGCTTAGGTGTGGCGACAGATACGCAGTATTTT. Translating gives CASSLGVATDTQYF.

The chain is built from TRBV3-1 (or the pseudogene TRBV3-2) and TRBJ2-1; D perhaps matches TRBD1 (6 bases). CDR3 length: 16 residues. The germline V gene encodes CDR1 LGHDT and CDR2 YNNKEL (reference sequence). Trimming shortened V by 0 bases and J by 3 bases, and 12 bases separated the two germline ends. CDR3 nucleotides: TGTGCCAGCAGCCAAGAACGGACAGCTTTCTACAATGAGCAGTTCTTC. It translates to CASSQERTAFYNEQFF.

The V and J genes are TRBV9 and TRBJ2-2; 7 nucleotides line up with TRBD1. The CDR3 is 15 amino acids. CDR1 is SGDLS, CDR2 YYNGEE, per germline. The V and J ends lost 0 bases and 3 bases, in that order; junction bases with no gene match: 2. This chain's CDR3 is CASSVGGQYTGELFF. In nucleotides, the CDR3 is TGTGCCAGCAGCGTAGGGGGACAGTACACCGGGGAGCTGTTTTTT. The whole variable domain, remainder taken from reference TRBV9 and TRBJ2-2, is DSGVTQTPKHLITATGQRVTLRCSPRSGDLSVYWYQQSLDQGLQFLIQYYNGEERAKGNILERFSAQQFPDLHSELNLSSLELGDSALYFCASSVGGQYTGELFFGEGSRLTVL.

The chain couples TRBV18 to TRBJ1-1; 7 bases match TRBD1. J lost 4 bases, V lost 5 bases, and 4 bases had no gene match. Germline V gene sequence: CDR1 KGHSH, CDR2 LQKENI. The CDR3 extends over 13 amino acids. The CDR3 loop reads CASSATGITEAFF. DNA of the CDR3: TGTGCCAGCTCAGCGACAGGGATCACTGAAGCTTTCTTT.

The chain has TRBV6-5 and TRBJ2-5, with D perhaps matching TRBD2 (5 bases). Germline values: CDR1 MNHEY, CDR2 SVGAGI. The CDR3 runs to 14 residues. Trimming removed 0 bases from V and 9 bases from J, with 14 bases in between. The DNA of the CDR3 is TGTGCCAGCAGTTACTCCGGCCCCCCGGGGTCCCAGTACTTC. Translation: CASSYSGPPGSQYF.

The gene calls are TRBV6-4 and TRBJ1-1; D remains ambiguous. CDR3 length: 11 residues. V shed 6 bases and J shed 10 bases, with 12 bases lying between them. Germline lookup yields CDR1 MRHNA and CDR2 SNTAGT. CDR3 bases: TGTGCCAGCAGAGGACCTTCTGGAGCTTTCTTT. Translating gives CASRGPSGAFF.

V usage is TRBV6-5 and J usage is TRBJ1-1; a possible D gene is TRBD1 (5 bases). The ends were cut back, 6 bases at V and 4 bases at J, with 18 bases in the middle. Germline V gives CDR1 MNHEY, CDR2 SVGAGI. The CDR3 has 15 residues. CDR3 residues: CASSTSPGGGTEAFF. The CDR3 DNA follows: TGTGCCAGCAGCACCTCTCCCGGGGGGGGCACTGAAGCTTTCTTT.

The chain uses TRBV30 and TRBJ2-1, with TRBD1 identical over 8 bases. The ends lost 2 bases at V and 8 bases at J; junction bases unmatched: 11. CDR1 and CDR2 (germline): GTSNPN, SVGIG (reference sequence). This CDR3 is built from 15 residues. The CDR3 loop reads CAWSTGTGGIYEQFF. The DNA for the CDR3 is TGTGCCTGGAGTACCGGGACAGGAGGTATCTATGAGCAGTTCTTC.

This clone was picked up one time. This chain's CDR3 is CASSQDENTGELFF. The CDR3 nucleotides are TGTGCCAGCAGCCAAGACGAGAACACCGGGGAGCTGTTTTTT. V usage is TRBV3-1 (or the pseudogene TRBV3-2) and J usage is TRBJ2-2, with D unclear. Germline V gene data show CDR1 as LGHDT and CDR2 as YNNKEL (reference sequence). V was cut by 0 bases and J by 1 base, with 3 bases left in between. The CDR3 is 14 amino acids.

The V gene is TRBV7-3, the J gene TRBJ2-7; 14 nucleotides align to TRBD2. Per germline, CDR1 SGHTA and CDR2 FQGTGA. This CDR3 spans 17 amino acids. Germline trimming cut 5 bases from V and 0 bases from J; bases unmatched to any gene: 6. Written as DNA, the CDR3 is TGTGCCAGCAGCCAGGGGACTAGCGGGGGAAGCTCCTACGAGCAGTACTTC. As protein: CASSQGTSGGSSYEQYF.

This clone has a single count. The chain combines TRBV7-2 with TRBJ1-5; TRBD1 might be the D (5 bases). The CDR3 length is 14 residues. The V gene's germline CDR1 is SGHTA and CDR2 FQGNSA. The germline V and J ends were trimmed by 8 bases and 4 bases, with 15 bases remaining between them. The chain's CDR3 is CASGGVSSNQPQHF. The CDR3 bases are TGTGCCAGCGGGGGGGTCTCTTCTAATCAGCCCCAGCATTTT.

The CDR3 region is CAWSVTRGAYNEQFF. The CDR3 region has the DNA TGTGCCTGGAGTGTAACCCGCGGGGCCTACAATGAGCAGTTCTTC. The chain recombines TRBV30 with TRBJ2-1, with a tentative D call TRBD2 (6 bases). The CDR3 length is 15 residues. V lost 0 bases to trimming and J lost 2 bases, with 11 bases between them. CDR1 GTSNPN and CDR2 SVGIG come from the germline V gene (reference sequence).

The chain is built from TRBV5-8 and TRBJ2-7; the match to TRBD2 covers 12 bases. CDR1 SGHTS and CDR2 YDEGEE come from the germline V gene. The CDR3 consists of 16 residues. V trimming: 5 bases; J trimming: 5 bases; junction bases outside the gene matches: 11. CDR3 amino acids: CASRRPGLAGYNEQYF. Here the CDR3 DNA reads TGTGCCAGCAGAAGACCGGGACTAGCGGGTTATAACGAGCAGTACTTC.

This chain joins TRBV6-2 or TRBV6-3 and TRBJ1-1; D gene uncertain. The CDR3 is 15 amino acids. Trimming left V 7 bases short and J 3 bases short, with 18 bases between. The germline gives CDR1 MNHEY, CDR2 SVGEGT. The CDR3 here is CASTPPGYVDTEAFF. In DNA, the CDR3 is TGTGCCAGCACCCCACCGGGCTACGTAGACACTGAAGCTTTCTTT.

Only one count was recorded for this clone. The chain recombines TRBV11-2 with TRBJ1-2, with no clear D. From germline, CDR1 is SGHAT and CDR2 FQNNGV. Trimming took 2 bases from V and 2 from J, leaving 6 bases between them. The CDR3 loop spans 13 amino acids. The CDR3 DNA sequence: TGTGCCAGCAGCTTATCGGTCAACTATGGCTACACCTTC. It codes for CASSLSVNYGYTF.

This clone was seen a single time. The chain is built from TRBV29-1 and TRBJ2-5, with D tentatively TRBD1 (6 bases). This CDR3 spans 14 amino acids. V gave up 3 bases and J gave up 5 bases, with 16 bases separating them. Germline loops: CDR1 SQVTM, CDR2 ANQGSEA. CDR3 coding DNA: TGCAGCGTTGAGACGCAGGGAAGGGGGGAGACCCAGTACTTC. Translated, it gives CSVETQGRGETQYF.

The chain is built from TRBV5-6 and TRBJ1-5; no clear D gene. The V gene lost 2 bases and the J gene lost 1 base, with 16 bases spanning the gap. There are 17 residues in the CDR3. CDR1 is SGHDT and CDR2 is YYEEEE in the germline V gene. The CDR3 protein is CASSLRAWGQSNQPQHF. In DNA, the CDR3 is TGTGCCAGCAGCTTAAGGGCATGGGGTCAGAGCAATCAGCCCCAGCATTTT.

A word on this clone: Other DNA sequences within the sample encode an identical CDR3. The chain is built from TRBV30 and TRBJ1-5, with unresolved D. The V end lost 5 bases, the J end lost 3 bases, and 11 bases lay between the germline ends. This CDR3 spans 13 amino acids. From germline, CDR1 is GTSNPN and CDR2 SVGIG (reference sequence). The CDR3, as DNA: TGTGCCTGGGACCGGGCTTCCAATCAGCCCCAGCATTTT. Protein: CAWDRASNQPQHF.

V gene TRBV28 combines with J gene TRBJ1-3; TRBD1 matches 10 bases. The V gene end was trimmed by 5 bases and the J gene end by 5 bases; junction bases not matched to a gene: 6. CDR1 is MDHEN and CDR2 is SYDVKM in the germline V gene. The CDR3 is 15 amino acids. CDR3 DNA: TGTGCCAGCAGTCCCTGGACAGGGGGACGAAACACCATATATTTT. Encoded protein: CASSPWTGGRNTIYF.

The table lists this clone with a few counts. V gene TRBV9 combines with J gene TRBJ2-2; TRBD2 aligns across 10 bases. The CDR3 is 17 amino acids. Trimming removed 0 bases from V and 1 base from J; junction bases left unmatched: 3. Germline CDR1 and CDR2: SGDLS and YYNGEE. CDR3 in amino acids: CASSVDQREGNTGELFF. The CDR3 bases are TGTGCCAGCAGCGTAGATCAGCGGGAGGGGAACACCGGGGAGCTGTTTTTT.

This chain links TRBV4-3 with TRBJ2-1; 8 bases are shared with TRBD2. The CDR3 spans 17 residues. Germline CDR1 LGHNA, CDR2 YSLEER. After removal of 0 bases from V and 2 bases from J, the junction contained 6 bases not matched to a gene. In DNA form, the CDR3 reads TGCGCCAGCAGCCAAGATTTCGGGGGGGCAACCTACAATGAGCAGTTCTTC. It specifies CASSQDFGGATYNEQFF.

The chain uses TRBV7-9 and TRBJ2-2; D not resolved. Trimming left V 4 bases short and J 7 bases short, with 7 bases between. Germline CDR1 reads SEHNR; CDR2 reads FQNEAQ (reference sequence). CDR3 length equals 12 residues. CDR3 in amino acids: CASSSRYGELFF. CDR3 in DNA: TGTGCCAGCAGCTCACGATACGGGGAGCTGTTTTTT.

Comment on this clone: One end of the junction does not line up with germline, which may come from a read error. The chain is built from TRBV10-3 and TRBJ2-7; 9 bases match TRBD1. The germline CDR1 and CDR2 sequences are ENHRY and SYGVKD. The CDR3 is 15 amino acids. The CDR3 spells CAISEDRGGSASSDF. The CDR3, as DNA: TGTGCCATCAGTGAAGACAGGGGGGGTTCGGCAAGCAGTGACTTC.

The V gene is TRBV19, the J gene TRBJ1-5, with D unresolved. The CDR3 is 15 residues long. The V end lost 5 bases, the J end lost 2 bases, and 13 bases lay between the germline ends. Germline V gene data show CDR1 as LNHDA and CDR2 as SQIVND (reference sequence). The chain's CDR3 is CASSPLPGGNQPQHF. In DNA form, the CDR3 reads TGTGCCAGTAGTCCACTCCCCGGGGGCAATCAGCCCCAGCATTTT.